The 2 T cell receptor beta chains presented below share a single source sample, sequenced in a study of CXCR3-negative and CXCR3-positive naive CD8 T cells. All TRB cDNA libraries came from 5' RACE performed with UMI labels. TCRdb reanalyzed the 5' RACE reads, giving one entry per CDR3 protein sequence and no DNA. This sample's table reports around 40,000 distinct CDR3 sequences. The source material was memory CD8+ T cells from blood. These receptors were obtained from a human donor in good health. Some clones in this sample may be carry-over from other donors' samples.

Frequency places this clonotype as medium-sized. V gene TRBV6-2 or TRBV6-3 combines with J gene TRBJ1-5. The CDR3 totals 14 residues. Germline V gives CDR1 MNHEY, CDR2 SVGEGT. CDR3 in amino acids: CASSYSSENQPQHF.

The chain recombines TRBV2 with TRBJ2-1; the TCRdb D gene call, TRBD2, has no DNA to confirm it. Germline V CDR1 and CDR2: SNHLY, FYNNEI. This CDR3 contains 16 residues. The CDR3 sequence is CASSDAGEWEVNEQFF.